This entry concerns a single T cell receptor beta chain. Sequence at one end of the junction differs from germline and may be a read error. The data were taken from a study of tumor-infiltrating lymphocytes in primary liver carcinoma. The CDR3 is made up of 14 amino acids. Germline V CDR1 and CDR2: SQVTM, ANQGSEA. TCR beta cDNA was made from 450 to 500 ng total RNA with a constant-region primer. For TCR beta, libraries were produced by three nested multiplex PCR rounds using slightly modified ARM-PCR. TRBV1-TRBV30 forward primers and a C-beta reverse primer were used in the first two PCR rounds, which each ran for 10 cycles. TCRdb processed the multiplex PCR reads anew with MiXCR; each CDR3 protein has one entry. The data show under 150,000 distinct CDR3 sequences, under 70% seen once. From around 18-30 mg of unsorted bulk tissue, DNA and RNA were co-extracted together.

The rearrangement joins TRBV29-1 to TRBJ2-3; 7 bases fit TRBD2. This clonotype was obtained from a woman aged 60 to 75 with primary liver carcinoma and hepatitis B virus infection. Sequenced: tumor-adjacent normal liver tissue. This chain's CDR3 is CSVAGLGSTDTQYF. As DNA, the CDR3 is TGCAGCGTTGCTGGACTAGGGAGCACAGATACTCAGTATTTT.